The clone carrying this T cell receptor (beta chain) appeared many times. The antigen remains undetermined. V shed 6 bases, J shed 5 bases, and the junction held 6 bases outside the gene matches. The germline gives CDR1 ENHRY, CDR2 SYGVKD. The CDR3 is 13 amino acids. These data come from a study of blood T cells in healthy people across ages. Whole-study findings and limits: Age showed a roughly linear inverse relationship with TCR beta diversity per million T cells.

A second PCR of 7 to 11 cycles used a sample-barcoded 5' primer and a J-beta primer mix. MiXCR, applied by TCRdb to the 5' RACE reads, yields one record per CDR3 protein. The sample lists 1.5 million to 2 million distinct CDR3 sequences, roughly 27% occurring once. The sample taken for sequencing was blood. This clonotype was obtained from a woman under 40 in good health. The chain combines TRBV10-3 with TRBJ2-7, with 8 bases lining up with TRBD2. The CDR3 is CAIRGTSDHEQYF. Here the CDR3 DNA reads TGTGCCATCAGGGGGACTAGTGATCACGAGCAGTACTTC.